The 26 T cell receptor beta chains given below trace back to one sample, sequenced in a study of blood T cell repertoires in COVID-19. Assay used: immunoSEQ multiplex PCR; TCRdb lists only in-frame clones, some missing. Found here are just over 300,000 clones, approximately 83% of them singletons; the top ten hold roughly 2%. The specimen was PBMCs or T cells enriched from blood (not recorded which). The receptors stem from a young man who had recovered from COVID-19.

The rearrangement links TRBV15 to TRBJ1-1, with D possibly TRBD1 on 6 matching bases. Germline values: CDR1 LNHNV, CDR2 YYDKDF (reference sequence). V lost 3 bases, J lost 2 bases, and 19 bases lay in between. The CDR3 has 17 amino acids. The CDR3 nucleotides are TGTGCCACCAGCAGGGGACGACAGGCCCCTCTTAACACTGAAGCTTTCTTT. Translation: CATSRGRQAPLNTEAFF.

This clone was observed a single time. This chain links TRBV27 with TRBJ2-3; D gene uncertain. Between the trimmed V and J ends, which lost 5 bases and 0 bases, there was a span of 9 bases. The CDR3 sequence is 14 residues long. Germline CDR1 MNHEY, CDR2 SMNVEV (reference sequence). The CDR3 spells CASSLFLSTDTQYF. As DNA, the CDR3 is TGTGCCAGCAGTCTCTTTCTAAGCACAGATACGCAGTATTTT.

The rearrangement joins TRBV10-3 to TRBJ2-3, with 11 bases aligning to TRBD2. V lost 7 bases, J lost 4 bases, and 10 bases stayed unmatched. Germline-derived CDR1 and CDR2 are ENHRY and SYGVKD. The CDR3 loop spans 16 amino acids. The CDR3 DNA reads TGTGCCATCAACCGGGTTAGCGGGGGGGGTGCAGATACGCAGTATTTT. This encodes CAINRVSGGGADTQYF.

This sequence joins TRBV27 and TRBJ1-4; D is possibly TRBD1 (5 bases). The ends were cut back, 6 bases at V and 8 bases at J, with 25 bases in the middle. The length of the CDR3 is 17 residues. In germline, CDR1 is MNHEY, CDR2 SMNVEV (reference sequence). Written as DNA, the CDR3 is TGTGCCAGCAGCCGATCCACCTACAGGCCTCAGGAGGAAAAACTGTTTTTT. This sequence encodes CASSRSTYRPQEEKLFF.

The rearrangement links TRBV12-2 to TRBJ1-1. TRBV12-2 is termed a pseudogene. CDR3 length: 15 residues. CDR3 protein: CASRFTPLANTEAFF. The CDR3 nucleotides read TGTGCAAGTCGCTTTACACCCTTAGCGAACACTGAAGCTTTCTTT.

The rearrangement uses TRBV11-2 and TRBJ2-1; D might be TRBD1 (5 bases). Trimming removed 1 base at V and 3 bases at J, with 10 bases between. CDR3 size: 15 residues. CDR1 and CDR2 (germline): SGHAT, FQNNGV. The CDR3 nucleotides read TGTGCCAGCAGCTTAGTCCAGGGTAGCTACAATGAGCAGTTCTTC. It encodes CASSLVQGSYNEQFF.

CDR3 region: CASSPSPGQGARDTQYF. The CDR3 coding sequence is TGTGCCAGCAGCCCTTCACCCGGACAGGGGGCGAGAGATACGCAGTATTTT. The chain carries TRBV7-9 and TRBJ2-3; 11 bases agree with TRBD1. CDR1 and CDR2 (germline): SEHNR, FQNEAQ (reference sequence). The CDR3 loop spans 17 amino acids. The J segment lost 5 bases and the V segment lost 5 bases, leaving 12 bases of the junction unmatched.

This sequence joins TRBV19 and TRBJ2-3; 8 bases match TRBD1. After removal of 3 bases from V and 1 base from J, the junction contained 15 bases not matched to a gene. The CDR3 length is 19 residues. Germline V lookup: CDR1 LNHDA, CDR2 SQIVND (reference sequence). The CDR3, as DNA: TGTGCCAGTAGTATTAGACACAGGTTAGAGACAGGGGGCACAGATACGCAGTATTTT. Its translation: CASSIRHRLETGGTDTQYF.

The chain has TRBV11-2 and TRBJ2-3; 7 bases fit TRBD2. V lost 3 bases, J lost 6 bases, and 21 bases stayed unmatched. Germline V gives CDR1 SGHAT, CDR2 FQNNGV. CDR3 size: 19 residues. The CDR3 DNA reads as TGTGCCAGCAGCTTGACAGTCGGGGGGATTTCACATGGTAGGGATACGCAGTATTTT. Amino acids: CASSLTVGGISHGRDTQYF.

This sequence joins TRBV11-3 and TRBJ2-2; the match to TRBD1 covers 7 bases. The germline V gene encodes CDR1 SGHNT and CDR2 YENEEA. The length of the CDR3 is 15 residues. The V and J ends lost 4 bases and 7 bases, in that order; junction bases with no gene match: 9. In DNA form, the CDR3 reads TGTGCCAGCAGCTCATCATACAGGGGTAACGGGGAGCTGTTTTTT. Residues: CASSSSYRGNGELFF. The whole variable domain, filled in from reference TRBV11-3 and TRBJ2-2, reads EAGVVQSPRYKIIEKKQPVAFWCNPISGHNTLYWYLQNLGQGPELLIRYENEEAVDDSQLPKDRFSAERLKGVDSTLKIQPAELGDSAVYLCASSSSYRGNGELFFGEGSRLTVL.

The CDR3 DNA reads as TGTGCCAGCAAACCAGGGGGCATCGCCGGGGAGCTGTTTTTT. Translation gives CASKPGGIAGELFF. The chain employs TRBV6-4 and TRBJ2-2; 8 bases are shared with TRBD1. The CDR3 loop spans 14 amino acids. The germline CDR1 and CDR2 sequences are MRHNA and SNTAGT. Unmatched junction bases numbered 7, after V lost 7 bases and J lost 6 bases.

V is TRBV27 and J is TRBJ1-2, with 9 positions matching TRBD1. The CDR3 has 14 residues. V was clipped by 5 bases and J by 6 bases; unmatched bases: 7. Germline loops: CDR1 MNHEY, CDR2 SMNVEV (reference sequence). CDR3 in amino acids: CASSKDRGIDGYTF. CDR3 nucleotide sequence: TGTGCCAGCAGTAAGGACAGGGGTATAGATGGCTACACCTTC.

The J gene is TRBJ1-2, the V gene TRBV27; D perhaps matches TRBD1 (6 bases). Germline V gives CDR1 MNHEY, CDR2 SMNVEV (reference sequence). Trimming stripped 7 bases from V and 4 bases from J, with 16 bases between. This CDR3 is built from 14 residues. CDR3 bases: TGTGCCAGCAAGCGCCAGGGACAAGGCTATGGCTACACCTTC. This codes for CASKRQGQGYGYTF.

CDR3 in amino acids: CAWNQATGTNEQFF. CDR3 nucleotide sequence: TGTGCCTGGAATCAAGCAACAGGGACCAATGAGCAGTTCTTC. The chain carries TRBV30 and TRBJ2-1, with TRBD1 as a possible D gene (6 bases). The CDR3 contains 14 residues. Germline assignment: CDR1 GTSNPN and CDR2 SVGIG (reference sequence). Deletions cut 4 bases from V and 6 bases from J, with 16 bases between.

The chain carries TRBV7-8 and TRBJ1-2; a possible D gene is TRBD1 (5 bases). The CDR3 totals 12 residues. Germline lookup yields CDR1 SGHVS and CDR2 FQNEAQ. V dropped 1 base and J dropped 8 bases, with 8 bases sitting between them. The CDR3 region has the DNA TGTGCCAGCAGCTTAGAGGGGTTCGGCTACACCTTC. Its translation is CASSLEGFGYTF.

The J gene is TRBJ2-2, the V gene TRBV27; D is perhaps TRBD2 (7 bases). The CDR3 length is 16 residues. Germline values: CDR1 MNHEY, CDR2 SMNVEV (reference sequence). Deletions cut 3 bases from V and 9 bases from J, with 20 bases between. The CDR3 region has the DNA TGTGCCAGCAGTTTCCTACGAGGGGGGGGTATCTGGGAGCTGTTTTTT. Residues: CASSFLRGGGIWELFF.

The CDR3 loop reads CASSLGGIAEAFF. The DNA for the CDR3 is TGTGCCAGCAGTTTGGGCGGGATCGCTGAAGCTTTCTTT. The chain has TRBV12-3 or TRBV12-4 and TRBJ1-1; D gene ambiguous. There are 13 residues in the CDR3. With 3 bases removed from V and 6 bases from J, the gap between germline ends came to 11 bases.

This clone was recorded only once. The chain employs TRBV5-1 and TRBJ1-2; 8 bases map to TRBD1. Trimming at V came to 4 bases and at J to 7 bases, leaving 6 bases not matched to a gene. The CDR3 consists of 13 residues. CDR1 and CDR2 (germline): SGHRS, YFSETQ. In DNA, the CDR3 is TGCGCCAGCAGCGCGGGGACAGGCGGTGGCTACACCTTC. Its protein is CASSAGTGGGYTF.

This clone is classed as medium-sized (0.01 to 0.1%). This rearrangement joins TRBV4-2 to TRBJ2-6; weak D call: TRBD2 (6 bases). V lost 0 bases, J lost 3 bases, and 9 bases lay in between. Germline CDR1 LGHNA, CDR2 YNFKEQ. This CDR3 has 16 residues. CDR3: CASSQESGVGANVLTF. The CDR3 nucleotides are TGTGCCAGCAGCCAAGAGTCGGGGGTTGGGGCCAACGTCCTGACTTTC.

This clone was seen only a few times. V gene TRBV30 combines with J gene TRBJ2-1, with D perhaps TRBD1 (5 bases). In germline, CDR1 is GTSNPN, CDR2 SVGIG (reference sequence). This CDR3 spans 13 amino acids. Trimming pared 0 bases from V and 6 bases from J, leaving 9 bases between. The CDR3 DNA follows: TGTGCCTGGAGTGTTGACAGAGGCAATGAGCAGTTCTTC. It codes for CAWSVDRGNEQFF. The variable domain in full, completed from reference TRBV30 and TRBJ2-1, reads SQTIHQWPATLVQPVGSPLSLECTVEGTSNPNLYWYRQAAGRGLQLLFYSVGIGQISSEVPQNLSASRPQDRQFILSSKKLLLSDSGFYLCAWSVDRGNEQFFGPGTRLTVL.

V is TRBV5-1 and J is TRBJ1-5, with TRBD1 as a possible D gene (5 bases). CDR1 SGHRS and CDR2 YFSETQ come from the germline V gene. The germline V and J ends were trimmed by 1 base and 6 bases, with 17 bases remaining between them. CDR3 size: 16 residues. In DNA form, the CDR3 reads TGCGCCAGCAGCTTGAGTAGTTTGGGGGGACGTCAGCCCCAGCATTTT. It is translated as CASSLSSLGGRQPQHF.

This chain connects TRBV29-1 to TRBJ2-5, with 9 bases fitting TRBD2. Losses at the gene ends were 4 bases for V and 1 base for J; bases not matched to a gene: 4. The CDR3 is made up of 14 amino acids. CDR1 SQVTM and CDR2 ANQGSEA come from the germline V gene. The CDR3 coding sequence is TGCAGCGTTGGTAGCGGGGGTTCCCAAGAGACCCAGTACTTC. It encodes CSVGSGGSQETQYF. Using reference TRBV29-1 and TRBJ2-5 for the parts outside the CDR3, the full variable domain is SAVISQKPSRDICQRGTSLTIQCQVDSQVTMMFWYRQQPGQSLTLIATANQGSEATYESGFVIDKFPISRPNLTFSTLTVSNMSPEDSSIYLCSVGSGGSQETQYFGPGTRLLVL.

This clone was observed a single time. The rearrangement links TRBV27 to TRBJ2-7, with a weak D call TRBD1 (5 bases). Germline V gives CDR1 MNHEY, CDR2 SMNVEV (reference sequence). This CDR3 comprises 13 residues. The germline V and J ends were trimmed by 5 bases and 2 bases, with 10 bases remaining between them. The CDR3 sequence is CASSPTATYEQYF. CDR3 sequence (DNA): TGTGCCAGCAGTCCGACAGCTACCTACGAGCAGTACTTC.

The J gene is TRBJ1-6, the V gene TRBV27, with a weak D call TRBD1 (5 bases). CDR3 length: 15 residues. V dropped 6 bases and J dropped 7 bases, with 16 bases sitting between them. Germline V CDR1 and CDR2: MNHEY, SMNVEV (reference sequence). CDR3 sequence: CASSPGGTGNSPLHF. The CDR3 bases are TGTGCCAGCAGCCCCGGGGGGACGGGGAATTCACCCCTCCACTTT.

The chain links TRBV29-1 to TRBJ1-5; D is undetermined. V gave up 7 bases and J gave up 7 bases, with 14 bases separating them. Germline loops: CDR1 SQVTM, CDR2 ANQGSEA. The CDR3 sequence is 12 residues long. CDR3 DNA: TGCAGCGCTCGGTCAGTGGGCCAGCCCCAGCATTTT. Translated, it gives CSARSVGQPQHF.

The chain links TRBV4-2 to TRBJ1-2; maybe TRBD1 (5 bases). Germline loops: CDR1 LGHNA, CDR2 YNFKEQ. There are 15 residues in the CDR3. V shed 0 bases and J shed 4 bases, with 12 bases lying between them. CDR3 sequence (DNA): TGTGCCAGCAGCCAAGACGGGGGAGGAGGCTATGGCTACACCTTC. Translation gives CASSQDGGGGYGYTF.